The 31 T cell receptor beta chains below all came from one sample that was sequenced in a study of T cell changes during pregnancy in multiple sclerosis. Libraries were prepared by immunoSEQ multiplex PCR; TCRdb keeps only in-frame clonotypes and omits some of them. The sample yields about 70,000 clones, 85% to 95% seen once. The sequencing used CD8+ T cells from peripheral blood mononuclear cells, collected in the third trimester of pregnancy. These receptors were taken from a female donor in good health, enrolled as a control in a pregnancy study.

The V call is TRBV7-2, the J call TRBJ2-7, with D unresolved. This CDR3 spans 13 amino acids. Germline assignment: CDR1 SGHTA and CDR2 FQGNSA. The V gene lost 2 bases and the J gene lost 1 base, with 6 bases spanning the gap. The CDR3 DNA is TGTGCCAGCAGCTTATCACAGTCCTACGAGCAGTACTTC. Translation gives CASSLSQSYEQYF.

This clone was seen a single time. The chain's CDR3 is CASSVAGQAYNEQFF. The CDR3 coding sequence is TGTGCCAGCAGCGTAGCGGGACAGGCGTACAATGAGCAGTTCTTC. The gene calls are TRBV9 and TRBJ2-1; TRBD1 agrees at 8 bases. The CDR3 extends over 15 amino acids. Per germline, CDR1 SGDLS and CDR2 YYNGEE. Germline trimming cut 0 bases from V and 4 bases from J; bases unmatched to any gene: 3. Full variable domain (rest looked up from reference TRBV9 and TRBJ2-1): DSGVTQTPKHLITATGQRVTLRCSPRSGDLSVYWYQQSLDQGLQFLIQYYNGEERAKGNILERFSAQQFPDLHSELNLSSLELGDSALYFCASSVAGQAYNEQFFGPGTRLTVL.

The chain joins TRBV4-1 to TRBJ2-1; TRBD2 aligns across 9 bases. V shed 0 bases and J 4 bases; nucleotides not matched to a gene: 7. Germline values: CDR1 MGHRA, CDR2 YSYEKL. CDR3 length equals 17 residues. The CDR3 nucleotides read TGCGCCAGCAGCCAAGATCAAGGGACTAGCCCTTACAATGAGCAGTTCTTC. Amino acid sequence: CASSQDQGTSPYNEQFF.

V is TRBV5-1 and J is TRBJ1-1; D is unclear. V shed 4 bases and J shed 10 bases, with 14 bases lying between them. Germline V CDR1 and CDR2: SGHRS, YFSETQ. This CDR3 has 12 residues. CDR3: CASSDGSRGAFF. The CDR3 region has the DNA TGCGCCAGCAGCGATGGGTCCCGGGGAGCTTTCTTT.

The chain couples TRBV9 to TRBJ2-2; D may be TRBD1 (6 bases). Trimming stripped 4 bases from V and 3 bases from J, with 22 bases between. There are 18 residues in the CDR3. Germline V gene lookup returns CDR1 SGDLS and CDR2 YYNGEE. This CDR3 is CASSPGTLYIGDTGELFF. The CDR3 DNA reads as TGTGCCAGCAGCCCAGGGACACTATACATAGGTGACACCGGGGAGCTGTTTTTT.

The chain couples TRBV27 to TRBJ1-2; D call uncertain. The length of the CDR3 is 14 residues. Germline CDR1 is MNHEY and CDR2 is SMNVEV (reference sequence). V gave up 6 bases and J gave up 8 bases, with 19 bases separating them. The CDR3 sequence: CASRPGLGSRGYTF. Here the CDR3 DNA reads TGTGCCAGCAGACCCGGACTGGGAAGTCGAGGCTACACCTTC.

The chain uses TRBV7-9 and TRBJ2-1; D gene uncertain. Germline CDR1 is SEHNR and CDR2 is FQNEAQ (reference sequence). V was shortened by 11 bases and J by 4 bases, with 15 bases between the two germline ends. This CDR3 spans 13 amino acids. CDR3 bases: TGTGCCTCCCTAGGTTCTCGGTACAATGAGCAGTTCTTC. It yields the protein CASLGSRYNEQFF.

CDR3 bases: TGTGCCAGCAGCTCTTACAGAGTGAACACTGAAGCTTTCTTT. Its protein product is CASSSYRVNTEAFF. The chain joins TRBV11-3 to TRBJ1-1; D gene ambiguous. The CDR3 totals 14 residues. Germline loops: CDR1 SGHNT, CDR2 YENEEA. V dropped 4 bases and J dropped 0 bases, with 9 bases sitting between them.

The chain uses TRBV29-1 and TRBJ1-1, with D tentatively TRBD1 (5 bases). The germline gives CDR1 SQVTM, CDR2 ANQGSEA. This CDR3 has 13 amino acids. V lost 3 bases and J lost 4, with 12 bases in between. The CDR3 nucleotides are TGCAGCGTTGACGGGGGGAGGAGCACTGAAGCTTTCTTT. Residues: CSVDGGRSTEAFF.

The rearrangement uses TRBV5-6 and TRBJ2-3, with 9 bases identical to TRBD2. Germline CDR1 is SGHDT and CDR2 is YYEEEE. Germline trimming cut 2 bases from V and 3 bases from J; bases unmatched to any gene: 4. The length of the CDR3 is 15 residues. CDR3: CASSLPTSGTDTQYF. CDR3 nucleotides: TGTGCCAGCAGCTTACCGACTAGCGGAACAGATACGCAGTATTTT. Using reference TRBV5-6 and TRBJ2-3 for the parts outside the CDR3, the full variable domain is DAGVTQSPTHLIKTRGQQVTLRCSPKSGHDTVSWYQQALGQGPQFIFQYYEEEERQRGNFPDRFSGHQFPNYSSELNVNALLLGDSALYLCASSLPTSGTDTQYFGPGTRLTVL.

V is TRBV4-1 and J is TRBJ2-7; TRBD1 matches at 7 bases. Germline CDR1 is MGHRA and CDR2 is YSYEKL. This CDR3 is 13 amino acids long. J gave up 2 bases and V 3 bases, and 1 base lay outside the gene matches. The CDR3 sequence: CASSHTGAYEQYF. In nucleotides, the CDR3 is TGCGCCAGCAGCCACACAGGGGCCTACGAGCAGTACTTC.

The chain is built from TRBV7-8 and TRBJ2-3; the match to TRBD2 covers 7 bases. Germline assignment: CDR1 SGHVS and CDR2 FQNEAQ. This CDR3 region has 16 residues. Trimming took 7 bases from V and 0 from J; bases not matched to a gene: 10. This CDR3 is CASTLSSGSSTDTQYF. In DNA form, the CDR3 reads TGTGCCAGCACCCTCTCTAGCGGATCTAGCACAGATACGCAGTATTTT. Combining the CDR3 with reference TRBV7-8 and TRBJ2-3 gives the whole variable domain GAGVSQSPRYKVAKRGQDVALRCDPISGHVSLFWYQQALGQGPEFLTYFQNEAQLDKSGLPSDRFFAERPEGSVSTLKIQRTQQEDSAVYLCASTLSSGSSTDTQYFGPGTRLTVL.

This chain uses TRBV27 with TRBJ1-5; 12 nucleotides align to TRBD1. Trimming cost V 1 base and J 3 bases; bases outside gene matches: 7. The germline CDR1 and CDR2 sequences are MNHEY and SMNVEV (reference sequence). The CDR3 has 18 residues. CDR3 protein: CASSLFQGQGAINQPQHF. DNA for the CDR3: TGTGCCAGCAGTTTATTCCAGGGACAGGGGGCTATCAATCAGCCCCAGCATTTT.

The V and J genes are TRBV5-4 and TRBJ2-7; TRBD1 matches 12 bases. The V gene end was trimmed by 3 bases and the J gene end by 1 base; junction bases not matched to a gene: 8. CDR1 SGHNT and CDR2 YYREEE come from the germline V gene (reference sequence). The CDR3 is made up of 17 amino acids. CDR3 in amino acids: CASSSGTGGAISYEQYF. The CDR3 DNA follows: TGTGCCAGCAGCTCCGGGACAGGGGGCGCCATTTCCTACGAGCAGTACTTC. The full variable domain, completed using reference TRBV5-4 and TRBJ2-7, is ETGVTQSPTHLIKTRGQQVTLRCSSQSGHNTVSWYQQALGQGPQFIFQYYREEENGRGNFPPRFSGLQFPNYSSELNVNALELDDSALYLCASSSGTGGAISYEQYFGPGTRLTVT.

V is TRBV7-2 and J is TRBJ2-3; the match to TRBD2 covers 7 bases. The V and J ends lost 3 bases and 3 bases, in that order; junction bases with no gene match: 6. Germline lookup yields CDR1 SGHTA and CDR2 FQGNSA. The CDR3 sequence is 15 residues long. In nucleotides, the CDR3 is TGTGCCAGCAGCTTGGGGGGGGGAGGTACAGATACGCAGTATTTT. Amino acid sequence: CASSLGGGGTDTQYF.

J is TRBJ1-5 and V is TRBV5-1; D might be TRBD1 (5 bases). Trimming left V 2 bases short and J 5 bases short, with 8 bases between. Germline V gene data show CDR1 as SGHRS and CDR2 as YFSETQ. The CDR3 extends over 13 amino acids. The DNA for the CDR3 is TGCGCCAGCAGCTTCCGGGGGGATCAGCCCCAGCATTTT. This translates into CASSFRGDQPQHF. The full variable domain, with the rest looked up from reference TRBV5-1 and TRBJ1-5, is KAGVTQTPRYLIKTRGQQVTLSCSPISGHRSVSWYQQTPGQGLQFLFEYFSETQRNKGNFPGRFSGRQFSNSRSEMNVSTLELGDSALYLCASSFRGDQPQHFGDGTRLSIL.

The table lists this clone with a count of one. V and J are TRBV28 and TRBJ2-7, with 7 bases aligning to TRBD2. V lost 2 bases to trimming and J lost 3 bases; unmatched junction nucleotides: 7. Per germline, CDR1 MDHEN and CDR2 SYDVKM. This CDR3 is built from 15 residues. The CDR3 sequence: CASSLRGLHDYEQYF. CDR3 bases: TGTGCCAGCAGTTTAAGGGGACTACACGACTACGAGCAGTACTTC.

V gene TRBV4-1 combines with J gene TRBJ1-4; possible D gene TRBD1, 6 bases. The germline CDR1 and CDR2 sequences are MGHRA and YSYEKL. The CDR3 totals 14 residues. V was trimmed by 1 base and J by 5 bases, leaving 8 bases between them. The CDR3 bases are TGCGCCAGCAGCCAAGGGGGGCTAAATGAAAAACTGTTTTTT. This translates into CASSQGGLNEKLFF.

In its sample, this clone was seen once. The chain uses TRBV19 and TRBJ1-6, with D maybe TRBD1 (5 bases). Germline V gene lookup returns CDR1 LNHDA and CDR2 SQIVND (reference sequence). The CDR3 runs 14 residues. Trimming took 5 bases from V and 3 from J, leaving 8 bases between them. As DNA, the CDR3 is TGTGCCAGTAGTGCCGGGGGCTATAATTCACCCCTCCACTTT. Translated, it gives CASSAGGYNSPLHF. The full variable domain, with the rest looked up from reference TRBV19 and TRBJ1-6, is DGGITQSPKYLFRKEGQNVTLSCEQNLNHDAMYWYRQDPGQGLRLIYYSQIVNDFQKGDIAEGYSVSREKKESFPLTVTSAQKNPTAFYLCASSAGGYNSPLHFGNGTRLTVT.

J is TRBJ2-7 and V is TRBV9; 9 bases agree with TRBD1. CDR1 and CDR2 (germline): SGDLS, YYNGEE. The CDR3 has 15 residues. The V segment lost 2 bases and the J segment 1 base; nucleotides outside the gene matches: 4. The CDR3 DNA reads as TGTGCCAGCAGCGTTGAGGACAGGGGATCCTACGAGCAGTACTTC. It specifies CASSVEDRGSYEQYF.

The chain is built from TRBV4-2 and TRBJ2-1; D is possibly TRBD2 (5 bases). CDR1 LGHNA and CDR2 YNFKEQ come from the germline V gene. This CDR3 spans 12 amino acids. V dropped 4 bases and J dropped 7 bases, with 8 bases sitting between them. CDR3 nucleotide sequence: TGTGCCAGCAGCCCGACGGGGAATGAGCAGTTCTTC. Its translation: CASSPTGNEQFF.

The chain has TRBV14 and TRBJ1-1; D gene ambiguous. Germline V gene data show CDR1 as SGHDN and CDR2 as FVKESK. This CDR3 spans 14 amino acids. The V end was cut by 3 bases, the J end by 4 bases, with 12 bases between. The CDR3 here is CASSHLGGATEAFF. CDR3 bases: TGTGCCAGCAGCCATCTTGGCGGCGCCACTGAAGCTTTCTTT.

V usage is TRBV11-2 and J usage is TRBJ2-1; D might be TRBD2 (5 bases). This CDR3 has 15 residues. CDR1 and CDR2 from the germline V gene are SGHAT and FQNNGV. V lost 5 bases and J lost 7, with 18 bases in between. CDR3 sequence: CASSTHTSSRNEQFF. The CDR3 DNA reads TGTGCCAGCAGCACCCACACCTCTAGCCGTAATGAGCAGTTCTTC. Full variable domain (missing parts from reference TRBV11-2 and TRBJ2-1): EAGVAQSPRYKIIEKRQSVAFWCNPISGHATLYWYQQILGQGPKLLIQFQNNGVVDDSQLPKDRFSAERLKGVDSTLKIQPAKLEDSAVYLCASSTHTSSRNEQFFGPGTRLTVL.

The J gene is TRBJ1-1, the V gene TRBV5-1, with D perhaps matching TRBD1 (5 bases). The CDR3 has 11 amino acids. Germline V CDR1 and CDR2: SGHRS, YFSETQ. The germline V and J ends were trimmed by 4 bases and 4 bases, with 5 bases remaining between them. CDR3 sequence (DNA): TGCGCCAGCAGCGGGGCCACTGAAGCTTTCTTT. It is translated as CASSGATEAFF.

The count of this clone is one. The V and J genes are TRBV2 and TRBJ2-3; D uncertain. The germline V and J ends were trimmed by 3 bases and 4 bases, with 5 bases remaining between them. The CDR3 covers 12 residues. Germline CDR1 is SNHLY and CDR2 is FYNNEI. This CDR3 reads CASSDPPDTQYF. As DNA, the CDR3 is TGTGCCAGCAGTGACCCTCCAGATACGCAGTATTTT. The whole variable domain, remainder taken from reference TRBV2 and TRBJ2-3, is EPEVTQTPSHQVTQMGQEVILRCVPISNHLYFYWYRQILGQKVEFLVSFYNNEISEKSEIFDDQFSVERPDGSNFTLKIRSTKLEDSAMYFCASSDPPDTQYFGPGTRLTVL.

The chain links TRBV27 to TRBJ1-2, with 8 bases matching TRBD1. Germline CDR1 is MNHEY and CDR2 is SMNVEV (reference sequence). The CDR3 extends over 15 amino acids. The V gene end was trimmed by 0 bases and the J gene end by 7 bases; junction bases not matched to a gene: 7. This chain's CDR3 is CASSLSDRAYGGYTF. The DNA for the CDR3 is TGTGCCAGCAGTTTATCGGACAGGGCCTACGGTGGCTACACCTTC.

The CDR3 sequence is CSVTSGDSYEQYF. DNA for the CDR3: TGCAGCGTGACTAGCGGGGATTCCTACGAGCAGTACTTC. The chain links TRBV29-1 to TRBJ2-7; 11 bases are a match to TRBD2. V lost 6 bases to trimming and J lost 1 base; unmatched junction nucleotides: 2. CDR1 and CDR2 from the germline V gene are SQVTM and ANQGSEA. This CDR3 spans 13 amino acids.

This sequence joins TRBV19 and TRBJ2-5, with 8 bases that match TRBD1. The CDR3 spans 13 residues. Per the germline V gene, CDR1 is LNHDA and CDR2 is SQIVND (reference sequence). V was clipped by 7 bases and J by 2 bases; unmatched bases: 3. The CDR3 nucleotides read TGTGCCAGTACGGACAGGGTACAAGAGACCCAGTACTTC. This translates into CASTDRVQETQYF.

This chain links TRBV30 with TRBJ1-6; TRBD1 is a possible D gene (5 bases). The CDR3 extends over 12 amino acids. Trimming removed 5 bases at V and 11 bases at J, with 13 bases between. The germline CDR1 and CDR2 sequences are GTSNPN and SVGIG (reference sequence). The DNA of the CDR3 is TGTGCCTGGGAGGACATGTACCCACCCCTCCACTTT. As protein: CAWEDMYPPLHF.

This chain uses TRBV4-2 with TRBJ1-1, with 9 bases identical to TRBD1. After removal of 0 bases from V and 3 bases from J, the junction contained 5 bases not matched to a gene. Germline CDR1 and CDR2: LGHNA and YNFKEQ. CDR3 size: 16 residues. CDR3 loop: CASSQDTGQGYTEAFF. CDR3 coding DNA: TGTGCCAGCAGCCAAGATACGGGACAGGGTTACACTGAAGCTTTCTTT.

V and J are TRBV6-5 and TRBJ2-2; 11 nucleotides agree with TRBD1. The V gene's germline CDR1 is MNHEY and CDR2 SVGAGI. This CDR3 contains 15 residues. The V gene end was trimmed by 2 bases and the J gene end by 4 bases; junction bases not matched to a gene: 0. CDR3: CASSYGTGGTGELFF. CDR3 nucleotide sequence: TGTGCCAGCAGTTACGGGACAGGGGGCACCGGGGAGCTGTTTTTT.